Below, 20 T cell receptor beta chains from the same sample are listed, as sequenced in a study of CD4+ T cells in melanoma. Sequenced by immunoSEQ multiplex PCR; TCRdb stores in-frame clones only, minus some. The sample records 90,000 to 130,000 clones, over 80% being singletons. Material for sequencing was peripheral blood. These receptors all come from a human donor with melanoma.

The chain employs TRBV18 and TRBJ2-1; 7 positions agree with TRBD2. After removal of 3 bases from V and 2 bases from J, the junction contained 1 base not matched to a gene. Germline V gene lookup returns CDR1 KGHSH and CDR2 LQKENI. The CDR3 extends over 14 amino acids. The CDR3 region is CASSPGLAYNEQFF. The DNA of the CDR3 is TGTGCCAGCTCACCCGGACTAGCCTACAATGAGCAGTTCTTC.

The chain is built from TRBV11-3 and TRBJ1-1, with 7 bases identical to TRBD1. V was clipped by 2 bases and J by 3 bases; unmatched bases: 0. The CDR3 runs 13 residues. Germline V gives CDR1 SGHNT, CDR2 YENEEA. DNA for the CDR3: TGTGCCAGCAGCTTACAGGGGGACACTGAAGCTTTCTTT. Residues: CASSLQGDTEAFF.

The V call is TRBV5-1, the J call TRBJ1-4; TRBD1 might be the D (6 bases). The germline V gene encodes CDR1 SGHRS and CDR2 YFSETQ. This CDR3 comprises 16 residues. V gave up 0 bases and J gave up 5 bases, with 14 bases separating them. CDR3 residues: CASSLVGAGWNEKLFF. Here the CDR3 DNA reads TGCGCCAGCAGCTTGGTGGGGGCAGGCTGGAATGAAAAACTGTTTTTT.

The chain combines TRBV7-7 with TRBJ2-5; either TRBD1 or TRBD2 may supply D (6 bases each). The CDR3 is 15 residues long. Germline CDR1 is SSHAT and CDR2 is FNYEAQ (reference sequence). The ends were cut back, 6 bases at V and 4 bases at J, with 18 bases in the middle. As DNA, the CDR3 is TGTGCCAGCAGTTTAACCGGGGGCGGGGTAGAGACCCAGTACTTC. Translating it yields CASSLTGGGVETQYF.

The gene calls are TRBV6-5 and TRBJ2-3, with D perhaps TRBD1 (5 bases). This CDR3 region has 15 residues. Trimming took 8 bases from V and 2 from J, leaving 17 bases between them. CDR1 and CDR2 from the germline V gene are MNHEY and SVGAGI. The CDR3 here is CASSKTVITTDTQYF. CDR3 DNA: TGTGCCAGCTCAAAGACAGTGATAACCACAGATACGCAGTATTTT.

This chain connects TRBV4-1 to TRBJ1-4; D is undetermined. The CDR3 has 14 residues. V lost 3 bases and J 8 bases, leaving 13 bases between the germline ends. The germline CDR1 and CDR2 sequences are MGHRA and YSYEKL. The CDR3, as DNA: TGCGCCAGCAGCCAGCTGTCCCTACGGGAAAAACTGTTTTTT. It yields the protein CASSQLSLREKLFF.

This rearrangement joins TRBV7-2 to TRBJ2-3; D is unresolved. V lost 3 bases and J lost 3, with 10 bases in between. Germline CDR1 and CDR2: SGHTA and FQGNSA. The CDR3 has 14 amino acids. The CDR3 DNA sequence: TGTGCCAGCAGCTTTGTGGATTATACAGATACGCAGTATTTT. Amino acids: CASSFVDYTDTQYF.

This rearrangement joins TRBV29-1 to TRBJ1-1; D may be TRBD1 (5 bases). The CDR3 consists of 15 residues. CDR1 is SQVTM and CDR2 is ANQGSEA in the germline V gene. With 2 bases removed from V and 0 bases from J, the gap between germline ends came to 13 bases. The CDR3 reads CSVEMGRDLNTEAFF. Written as DNA, the CDR3 is TGCAGCGTTGAAATGGGGCGCGATTTGAACACTGAAGCTTTCTTT.

This chain connects TRBV7-2 to TRBJ2-7; 9 nucleotides align to TRBD1. This CDR3 is 14 amino acids long. Germline V lookup: CDR1 SGHTA, CDR2 FQGNSA. V gave up 5 bases and J gave up 7 bases; unmatched junction bases: 9. CDR3: CASSPGQGYWEQYF. The CDR3 DNA reads TGTGCCAGCAGCCCTGGACAGGGGTATTGGGAGCAGTACTTC. The full variable domain, in which reference TRBV7-2 and TRBJ2-7 provide the parts outside the CDR3, is GAGVSQSPSNKVTEKGKDVELRCDPISGHTALYWYRQSLGQGLEFLIYFQGNSAPDKSGLPSDRFSAERTGGSVSTLTIQRTQQEDSAVYLCASSPGQGYWEQYFGPGTRLTVT.

The chain has TRBV6-1 and TRBJ2-5, with 7 nucleotides matching TRBD2. Per the germline V gene, CDR1 is MNHNS and CDR2 is SASEGT. CDR3 size: 14 residues. V lost 6 bases and J lost 1; bases outside the gene matches: 5. The CDR3 reads CASRAGLVQETQYF. The CDR3, as DNA: TGTGCCAGCAGAGCAGGACTAGTCCAAGAGACCCAGTACTTC.

This clone has only one observation. DNA of the CDR3: TGCGCCAGCAGCTTCGGAGGGGGGGGCTACGAGCAGTACTTC. Amino acid sequence: CASSFGGGGYEQYF. This chain joins TRBV5-1 and TRBJ2-7; maybe TRBD2 (7 bases). V lost 2 bases and J lost 3, with 12 bases in between. CDR1 and CDR2 from the germline V gene are SGHRS and YFSETQ. The CDR3 is 14 residues long.

The chain employs TRBV11-2 and TRBJ2-3; the D call may be TRBD1 or TRBD2 (5 bases each). Germline V gene sequence: CDR1 SGHAT, CDR2 FQNNGV. The ends were cut back, 3 bases at V and 4 bases at J, with 14 bases in the middle. CDR3 size: 15 residues. In nucleotides, the CDR3 is TGTGCCAGCAGCTTGGGGCTAAGAGGGGCAGATACGCAGTATTTT. Protein sequence: CASSLGLRGADTQYF.

The chain joins TRBV5-1 to TRBJ2-3; TRBD2 matches 9 bases. Germline loops: CDR1 SGHRS, CDR2 YFSETQ. The length of the CDR3 is 16 residues. The V segment lost 0 bases and the J segment 4 bases; nucleotides outside the gene matches: 6. The CDR3 is CASSLGGRTSADTQYF. The CDR3 DNA is TGCGCCAGCAGCTTGGGGGGAAGGACTAGCGCAGATACGCAGTATTTT.

The DNA of the CDR3 is TGTGCCAGCAGCCCAGTGAGGGACACTGAAGCTTTCTTT. Translation: CASSPVRDTEAFF. The genes are TRBV14 and TRBJ1-1, with D uncertain. CDR1 is SGHDN, CDR2 FVKESK, per germline. Deletions cut 4 bases from V and 3 bases from J, with 9 bases between. This CDR3 spans 13 amino acids.

The CDR3 loop reads CASSHQITKRTYNEQFF. The DNA of the CDR3 is TGTGCCAGCAGCCATCAAATCACTAAGCGGACCTACAATGAGCAGTTCTTC. The chain links TRBV13 to TRBJ2-1; D perhaps matches TRBD2 (5 bases). CDR1 and CDR2 (germline): PRHDT, FYEKMQ (reference sequence). V was cut by 5 bases and J by 2 bases, with 19 bases left in between. CDR3 length equals 17 residues.

This clone turned up a few times. The gene calls are TRBV10-3 and TRBJ1-1, with 8 bases lining up with TRBD1. Germline values: CDR1 ENHRY, CDR2 SYGVKD. This CDR3 contains 15 residues. Trimming took 4 bases from V and 4 from J; bases not matched to a gene: 8. The CDR3 region is CAISGPTGEGTEAFF. For the CDR3, the DNA is TGTGCCATCAGTGGCCCGACAGGGGAGGGCACTGAAGCTTTCTTT.

The rearrangement uses TRBV7-3 and TRBJ1-2; TRBD1 is a possible D gene (5 bases). The germline gives CDR1 SGHTA, CDR2 FQGTGA. V shed 5 bases and J shed 5 bases, with 18 bases lying between them. The CDR3 has 15 amino acids. CDR3 nucleotides: TGTGCCAGCAGCCCGAATGGGGGTTCGATTTATGGCTACACCTTC. It codes for CASSPNGGSIYGYTF.

This rearrangement joins TRBV4-3 to TRBJ2-3, with 8 bases identical to TRBD2. Looked up from germline, CDR1 is LGHNA and CDR2 is YSLEER. The trim removed 0 bases at V and 3 bases at J, leaving 8 bases unmatched. There are 17 residues in the CDR3. The CDR3 protein is CASSQDPLAGNTDTQYF. The CDR3 region has the DNA TGCGCCAGCAGCCAAGATCCGCTAGCGGGCAATACAGATACGCAGTATTTT.

The chain recombines TRBV5-1 with TRBJ2-3, with 9 bases fitting TRBD2. The germline V gene has CDR1 SGHRS and CDR2 YFSETQ. CDR3 length: 16 residues. The junction had 7 bases not matched to a gene; V was cut back by 5 bases and J by 0 bases. Written as DNA, the CDR3 is TGCGCCAGCAGTCAGCTAGCGGGAACTAGCACAGATACGCAGTATTTT. This encodes CASSQLAGTSTDTQYF.

V is TRBV7-2 and J is TRBJ2-3, with 10 bases matching TRBD2. The CDR3 is made up of 15 amino acids. V lost 7 bases, J lost 2 bases, and 6 bases stayed unmatched. Germline V CDR1 and CDR2: SGHTA, FQGNSA. The CDR3 reads CASKRLAGLTDTQYF. CDR3 nucleotide sequence: TGTGCCAGCAAAAGACTAGCGGGCCTCACAGATACGCAGTATTTT. The whole variable domain, remainder taken from reference TRBV7-2 and TRBJ2-3, is GAGVSQSPSNKVTEKGKDVELRCDPISGHTALYWYRQSLGQGLEFLIYFQGNSAPDKSGLPSDRFSAERTGGSVSTLTIQRTQQEDSAVYLCASKRLAGLTDTQYFGPGTRLTVL.